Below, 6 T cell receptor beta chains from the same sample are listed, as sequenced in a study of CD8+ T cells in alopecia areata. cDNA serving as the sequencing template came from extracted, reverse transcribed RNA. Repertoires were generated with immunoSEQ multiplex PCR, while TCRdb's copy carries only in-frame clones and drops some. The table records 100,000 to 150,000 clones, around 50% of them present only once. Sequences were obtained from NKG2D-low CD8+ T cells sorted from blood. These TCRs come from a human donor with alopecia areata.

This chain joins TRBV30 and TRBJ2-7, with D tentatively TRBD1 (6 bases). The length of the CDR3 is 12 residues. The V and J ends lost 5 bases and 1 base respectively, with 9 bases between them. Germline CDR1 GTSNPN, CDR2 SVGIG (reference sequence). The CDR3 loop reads CAWDRQSYEQYF. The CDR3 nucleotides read TGTGCCTGGGACAGGCAGTCCTACGAGCAGTACTTC.

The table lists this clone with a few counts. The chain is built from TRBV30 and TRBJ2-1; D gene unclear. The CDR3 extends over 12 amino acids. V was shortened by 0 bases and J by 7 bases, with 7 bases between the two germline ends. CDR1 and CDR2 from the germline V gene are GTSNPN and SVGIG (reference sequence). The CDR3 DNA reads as TGTGCCTGGAGTGTGGGGATAAATGAGCAGTTCTTC. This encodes CAWSVGINEQFF.

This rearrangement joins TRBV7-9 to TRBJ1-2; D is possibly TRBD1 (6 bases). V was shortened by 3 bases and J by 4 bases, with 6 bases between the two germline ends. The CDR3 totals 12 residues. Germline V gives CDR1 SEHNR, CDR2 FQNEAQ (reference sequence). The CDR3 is CASSLDSYGYTF. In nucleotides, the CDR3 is TGTGCCAGCAGCTTGGACAGCTATGGCTACACCTTC.

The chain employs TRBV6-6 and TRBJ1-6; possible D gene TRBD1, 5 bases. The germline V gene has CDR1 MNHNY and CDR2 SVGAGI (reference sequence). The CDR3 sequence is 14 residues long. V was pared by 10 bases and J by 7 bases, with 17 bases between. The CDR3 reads CATGSGTENSPLHF. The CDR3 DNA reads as TGTGCCACGGGGTCCGGGACGGAGAATTCACCCCTCCACTTT.

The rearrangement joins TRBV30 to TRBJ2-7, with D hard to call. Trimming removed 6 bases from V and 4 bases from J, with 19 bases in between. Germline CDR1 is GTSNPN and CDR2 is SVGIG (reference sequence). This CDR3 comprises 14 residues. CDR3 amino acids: CACYCIRNVYEQYF. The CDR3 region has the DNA TGTGCCTGTTACTGCATTCGAAACGTATACGAGCAGTACTTC.

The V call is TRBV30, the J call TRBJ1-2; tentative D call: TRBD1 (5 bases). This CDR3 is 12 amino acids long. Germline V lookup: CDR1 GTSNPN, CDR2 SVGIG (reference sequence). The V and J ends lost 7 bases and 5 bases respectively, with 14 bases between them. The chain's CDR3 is CAFTGTLYGYTF. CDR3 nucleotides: TGTGCCTTTACCGGGACCTTATATGGCTACACCTTC. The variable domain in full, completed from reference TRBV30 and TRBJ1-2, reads SQTIHQWPATLVQPVGSPLSLECTVEGTSNPNLYWYRQAAGRGLQLLFYSVGIGQISSEVPQNLSASRPQDRQFILSSKKLLLSDSGFYLCAFTGTLYGYTFGSGTRLTVV.